This T cell receptor beta chain was identified during a study of T cell responses to AZD1222 COVID-19 vaccine (TCRdb year 2021). Study-wide context: A total of 233 trial participants underwent TCR sequencing, of whom about 210 received two doses of AZD1222 and 26 received two doses of the MenACWY control vaccine. Trial participants were enrolled into age subgroups of 18-55, 56-69 and 70-plus years, which contained 148, 28 and 57 TCR-sequenced participants, respectively. General conclusions and limits of the study: Nearly half of unique spike-specific TCRs reportedly recognized epitopes outside regions mutated in the B.1.351 and B.1.1.7 variants. In the small 56-69-year group, the increase in depth fell short of significance, most likely because of low power. After two AZD1222 doses, both the breadth and the depth of spike-specific TCRs were significantly higher than at day 0 and than in MenACWY recipients. Participants were mostly white British and included more females than males, and it was suggested by the authors that clonal diversity may have been underestimated. Conclusions about previously exposed vaccinees are limited because only six or seven AZD1222 recipients were SARS-CoV-2 seropositive at baseline. CD4 TCRs associated with the vaccine covered the entire spike protein, and the dominant responses were in regions 160-218 and 743-854. Because no day 14 peak-response samples were available, the repertoires could be characterized only after the peak T cell response.

Sample time point, as interpreted from the label and publication: about 28 days (+/-7) after the second vaccine dose. AZD1222 recipients whose second dose came at about 4 weeks and those whose second dose came at about 12 weeks were combined into one group, since spike-specific TCR depth and breadth did not differ between the two schedules. Vaccinee samples were obtained from the UK trials COV001 and COV002, which included a single-blind randomized controlled phase 2/3 trial of AZD1222 (ChAdOx1 nCoV-19) in healthy adults. Trial participant PBMC samples were collected at day 0 and day 28 after the second dose for TCRbeta chain sequencing. The CDR3 regions of human TCRbeta chains were analyzed by immunosequencing. On the study's bioinformatics: Repertoire TCRs were matched against a reference library of SARS-CoV-2-specific TCRs generated with the MIRA antigen-specificity platform. Breadth meant the fraction of unique TCRs that were SARS-CoV-2-associated, whereas depth meant the fraction of total T cells that were SARS-CoV-2-associated. Each spike-specific TCR was assigned to its reactive spike region and to a CD4 or CD8 class using the MIRA data. Log10-transformed breadth and depth values were compared by one-way ANOVA with Sidak's multiple comparisons tests. Entries here come from immuneACCESS through TCRdb and include only in-frame sequences with V and J called. Some clones fail to appear in such tables; in the studies checked, an unresolved V gene covers under half of the shortfall, and the cause of the remainder is unknown. V and J calls and clone size come straight from that table; D and trimming were deduced from the DNA. The sample table contains 150,000 to 200,000 clones; only one count was recorded for more than 70% of them. Clones ranked in the top ten supply more than 25% of the sample.

In regard to this clone: Which antigen it targets is not known. One base away there is no much larger clone; base qualities are not given.

The CDR3 runs 13 amino acids, cysteine and phenylalanine included. The retained sequence is limited to the CDR3, 39 bases, with the frame set at the first base. From the germline V gene, CDR1 is MNHEY and CDR2 is SVGAGI. Trimming costs V 8 bases and J 6 bases, and their ends lie 15 bases apart. The chain joins TRBV6-5 to TRBJ2-3; TRBD1 could be the D gene, as 6 bases match. This specimen consisted of peripheral blood, obtained 28 days after the second AZD1222 dose. The receptor's source is an adult who received the AZD1222 COVID-19 vaccine. The bases are TGTGCCAGCGGCAGCAGGGGCTTTGATACGCAGTATTTT. Its amino acids are CASGSRGFDTQYF.